This paragraph reports one T cell receptor (beta chain). Its antigen is unknown. Base quality data are lacking; no much larger clone is found one base away. The CDR3, cysteine through phenylalanine, is 14 amino acids long. The CDR3 DNA has 42 bases and is translated from base 1. From the germline V gene, CDR1 is SNHLY and CDR2 is FYNNEI. V loses 9 bases of germline sequence and J loses 1 base, and the interval between the two ends is 15 bases. This sample was included in a study of T cell responses to AZD1222 COVID-19 vaccine (dated by TCRdb to the early 2020s). About the investigation overall: TCR sequencing was performed for 233 trial participants, of whom approximately 200 were given two doses of AZD1222 and about 25 were given two doses of MenACWY control vaccine. Trial participants were enrolled by age into 18-55, 56-69 and 70-plus year subgroups, with about 150, 27 and 61 TCR-sequenced participants respectively. Beyond this particular receptor, the publication reports: Reportedly, almost half of the unique spike-specific TCRs recognized epitopes lying outside the regions that are mutated in the B.1.351 and B.1.1.7 variants. Because no samples from the day 14 peak response were available, repertoires could be characterized only after the peak T cell response. Conclusions about previously exposed vaccinees were limited because only a handful of AZD1222 recipients were SARS-CoV-2 seropositive at baseline. CD4 TCRs associated with the vaccine covered the entire spike protein, and the dominant responses were in regions 160-218 and 743-854. In the small 56-69-year group, the increase in depth fell short of significance, most likely because of low power. Most participants were white British and females outnumbered males, and the authors suggested that clonal diversity may have been underestimated. Spike-specific TCR breadth and depth rose significantly after two AZD1222 doses compared with day 0 and with MenACWY recipients.

The CDR3 regions of human TCRbeta chains were analyzed by immunosequencing. The source study handled its data this way. TCRs in the repertoires were matched against a reference library of SARS-CoV-2-specific TCRs that had been generated with the MIRA antigen-specificity platform. Breadth was defined as the fraction of unique TCRs that were SARS-CoV-2-associated, and depth was defined as the fraction of total T cells that were SARS-CoV-2-associated. Each spike-specific TCR was assigned to its reactive spike region and to a CD4 or CD8 class using the MIRA data. Log10-transformed breadth and depth values were compared by one-way ANOVA with Sidak's multiple comparisons tests. TCRdb took over this immuneACCESS table, retaining in-frame rearrangements with V and J assigned. Such tables are incomplete; in checked studies, under half of the missing clones stem from an unresolved V gene, and the remainder is unexplained. Clone size and the V and J calls come from that table; the DNA yielded D and trimming. Recorded for this sample are under 150,000 clones; 70% to 90% of them occurred a single time. The ten largest clones add up to approximately 4% of the sample.

The time point label, as the study defines it: baseline before first vaccination. The treatment or condition label corresponds to: meningococcal conjugate vaccine given as trial control. The vaccinee samples were drawn from two UK trials, COV001 and COV002, one of which was a single-blind randomized controlled phase 2/3 trial testing AZD1222 (ChAdOx1 nCoV-19) in healthy adults. Trial participant PBMC samples were collected at day 0 and day 28 after the second dose for TCRbeta chain sequencing. Sequencing used peripheral blood, obtained on day 0 of MenACWY control vaccination. The V and J genes are TRBV2 and TRBJ2-5, and the D gene may be TRBD2, 6 bases matching. The sequence was obtained from an adult in good health. In nucleotides, the sequence is TGTGCCAGTGGATACCAGGGACTCCAAGAGACCCAGTACTTC. This codes for CASGYQGLQETQYF.